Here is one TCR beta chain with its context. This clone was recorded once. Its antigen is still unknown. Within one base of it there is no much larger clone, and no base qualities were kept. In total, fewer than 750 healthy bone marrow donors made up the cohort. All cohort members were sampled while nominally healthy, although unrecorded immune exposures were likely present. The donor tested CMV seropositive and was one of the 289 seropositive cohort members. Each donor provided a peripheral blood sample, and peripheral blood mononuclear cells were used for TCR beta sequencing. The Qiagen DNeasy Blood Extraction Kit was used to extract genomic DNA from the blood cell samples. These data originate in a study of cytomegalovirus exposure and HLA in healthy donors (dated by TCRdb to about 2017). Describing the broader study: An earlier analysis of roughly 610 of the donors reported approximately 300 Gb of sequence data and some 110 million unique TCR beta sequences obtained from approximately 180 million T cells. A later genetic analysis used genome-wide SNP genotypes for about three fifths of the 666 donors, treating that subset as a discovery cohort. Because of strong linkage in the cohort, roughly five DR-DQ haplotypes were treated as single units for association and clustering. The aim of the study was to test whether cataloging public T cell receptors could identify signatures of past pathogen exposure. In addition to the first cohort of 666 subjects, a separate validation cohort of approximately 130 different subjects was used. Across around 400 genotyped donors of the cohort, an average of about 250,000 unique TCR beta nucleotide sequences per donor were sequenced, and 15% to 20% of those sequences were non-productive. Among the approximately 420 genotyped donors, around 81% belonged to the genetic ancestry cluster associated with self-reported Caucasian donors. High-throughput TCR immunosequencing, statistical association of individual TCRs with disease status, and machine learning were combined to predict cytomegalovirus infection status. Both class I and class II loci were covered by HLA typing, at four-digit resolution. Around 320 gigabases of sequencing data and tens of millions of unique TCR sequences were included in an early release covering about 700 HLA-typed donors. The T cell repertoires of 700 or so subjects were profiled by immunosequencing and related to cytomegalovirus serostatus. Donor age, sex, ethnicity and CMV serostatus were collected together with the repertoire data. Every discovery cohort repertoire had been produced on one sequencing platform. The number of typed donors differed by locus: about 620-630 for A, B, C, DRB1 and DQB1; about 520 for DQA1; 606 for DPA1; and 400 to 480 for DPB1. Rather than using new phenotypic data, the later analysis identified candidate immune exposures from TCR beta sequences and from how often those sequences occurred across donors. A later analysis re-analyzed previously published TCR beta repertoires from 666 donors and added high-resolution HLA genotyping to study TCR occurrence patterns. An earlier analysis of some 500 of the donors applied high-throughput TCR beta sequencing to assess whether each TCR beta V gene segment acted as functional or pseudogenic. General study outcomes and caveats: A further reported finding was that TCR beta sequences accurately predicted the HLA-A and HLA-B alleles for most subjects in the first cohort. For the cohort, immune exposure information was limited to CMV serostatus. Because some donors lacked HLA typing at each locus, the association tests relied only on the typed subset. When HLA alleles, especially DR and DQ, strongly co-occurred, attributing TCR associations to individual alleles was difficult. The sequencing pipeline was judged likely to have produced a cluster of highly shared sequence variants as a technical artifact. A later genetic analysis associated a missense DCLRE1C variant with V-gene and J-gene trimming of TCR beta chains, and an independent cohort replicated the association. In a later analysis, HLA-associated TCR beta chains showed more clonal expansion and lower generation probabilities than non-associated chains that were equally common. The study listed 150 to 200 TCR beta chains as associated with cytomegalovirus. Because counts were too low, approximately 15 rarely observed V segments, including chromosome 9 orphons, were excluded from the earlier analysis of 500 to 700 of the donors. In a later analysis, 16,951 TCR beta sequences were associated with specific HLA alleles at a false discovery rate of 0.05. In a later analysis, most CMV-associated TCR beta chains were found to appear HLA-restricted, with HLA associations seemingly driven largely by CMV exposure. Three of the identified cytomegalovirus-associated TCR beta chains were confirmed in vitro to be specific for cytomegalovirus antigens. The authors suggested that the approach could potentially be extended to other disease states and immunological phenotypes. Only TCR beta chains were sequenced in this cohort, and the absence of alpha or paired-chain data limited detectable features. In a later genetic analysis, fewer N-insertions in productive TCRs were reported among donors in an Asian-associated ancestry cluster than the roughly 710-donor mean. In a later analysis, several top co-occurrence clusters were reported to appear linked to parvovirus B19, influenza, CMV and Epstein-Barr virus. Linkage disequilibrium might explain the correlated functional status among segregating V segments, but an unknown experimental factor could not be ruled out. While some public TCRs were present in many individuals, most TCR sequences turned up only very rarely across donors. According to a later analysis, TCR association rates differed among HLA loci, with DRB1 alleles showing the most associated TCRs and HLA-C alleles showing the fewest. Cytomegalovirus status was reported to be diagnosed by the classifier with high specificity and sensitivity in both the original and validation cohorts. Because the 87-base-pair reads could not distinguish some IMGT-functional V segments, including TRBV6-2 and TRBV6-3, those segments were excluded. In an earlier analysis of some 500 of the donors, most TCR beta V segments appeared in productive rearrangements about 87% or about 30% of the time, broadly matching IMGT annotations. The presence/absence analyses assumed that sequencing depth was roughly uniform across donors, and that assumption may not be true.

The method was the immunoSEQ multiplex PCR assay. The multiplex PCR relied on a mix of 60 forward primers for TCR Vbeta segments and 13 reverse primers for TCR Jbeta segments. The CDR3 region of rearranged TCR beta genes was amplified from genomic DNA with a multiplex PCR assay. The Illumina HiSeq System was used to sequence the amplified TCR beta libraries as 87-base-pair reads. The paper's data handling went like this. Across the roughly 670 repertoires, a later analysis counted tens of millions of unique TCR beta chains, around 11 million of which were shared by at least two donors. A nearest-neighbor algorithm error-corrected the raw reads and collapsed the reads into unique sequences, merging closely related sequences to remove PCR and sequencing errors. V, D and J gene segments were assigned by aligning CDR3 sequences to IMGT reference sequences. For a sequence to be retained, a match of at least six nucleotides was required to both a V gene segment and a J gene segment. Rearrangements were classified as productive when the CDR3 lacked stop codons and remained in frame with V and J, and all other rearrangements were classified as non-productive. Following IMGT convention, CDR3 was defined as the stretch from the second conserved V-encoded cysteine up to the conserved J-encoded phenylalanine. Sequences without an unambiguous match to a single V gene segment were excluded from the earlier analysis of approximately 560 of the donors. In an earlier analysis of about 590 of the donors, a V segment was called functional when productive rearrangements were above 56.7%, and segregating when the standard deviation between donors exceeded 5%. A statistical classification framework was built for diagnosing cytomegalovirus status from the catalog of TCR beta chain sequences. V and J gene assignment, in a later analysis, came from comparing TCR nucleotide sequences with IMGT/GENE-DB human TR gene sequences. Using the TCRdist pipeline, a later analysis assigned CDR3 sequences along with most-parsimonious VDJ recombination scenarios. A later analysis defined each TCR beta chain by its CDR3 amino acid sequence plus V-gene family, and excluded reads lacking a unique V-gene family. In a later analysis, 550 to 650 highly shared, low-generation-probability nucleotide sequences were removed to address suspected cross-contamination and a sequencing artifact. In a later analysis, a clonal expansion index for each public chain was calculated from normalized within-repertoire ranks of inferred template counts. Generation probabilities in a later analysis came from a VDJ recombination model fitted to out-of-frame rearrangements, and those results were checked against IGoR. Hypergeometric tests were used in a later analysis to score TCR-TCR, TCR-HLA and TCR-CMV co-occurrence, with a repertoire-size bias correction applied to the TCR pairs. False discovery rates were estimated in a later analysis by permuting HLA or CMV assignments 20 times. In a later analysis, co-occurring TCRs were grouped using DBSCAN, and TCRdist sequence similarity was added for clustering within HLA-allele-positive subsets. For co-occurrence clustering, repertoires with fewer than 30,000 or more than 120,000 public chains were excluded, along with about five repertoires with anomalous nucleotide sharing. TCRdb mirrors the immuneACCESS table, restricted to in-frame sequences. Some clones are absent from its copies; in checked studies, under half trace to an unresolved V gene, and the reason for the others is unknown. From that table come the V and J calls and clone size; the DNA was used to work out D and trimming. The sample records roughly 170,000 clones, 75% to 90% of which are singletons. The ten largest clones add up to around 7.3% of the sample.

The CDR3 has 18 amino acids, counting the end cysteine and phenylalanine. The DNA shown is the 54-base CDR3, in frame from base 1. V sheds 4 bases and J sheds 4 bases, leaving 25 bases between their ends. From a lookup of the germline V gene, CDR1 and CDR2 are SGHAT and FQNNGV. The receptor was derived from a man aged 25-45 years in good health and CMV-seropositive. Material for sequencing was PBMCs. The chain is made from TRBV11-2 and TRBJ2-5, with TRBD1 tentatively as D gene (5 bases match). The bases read TGTGCCAGCAGCTCCAAAGATAGCCGACGCTTCCAGGGAGAGACCCAGTACTTC. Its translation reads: CASSSKDSRRFQGETQYF.